Listed below are T cell receptor beta chains from one sample, sequenced in a study of tumor-infiltrating lymphocytes in localized non-small cell lung cancer. Libraries were prepared by immunoSEQ multiplex PCR; TCRdb keeps only in-frame clonotypes and omits some of them. Counted here are 15,000 or so clones, about 42% occurring once; the ten biggest clones make up about a sixth. Sequencing was carried out using lung tumor tissue. These receptors came from a human donor with non-small cell lung cancer. The CDR3 runs from the conserved cysteine through the conserved F or W. D genes are given only for firm matches. Size tells how often a clone was seen (once, few, many) or the class of an expanded clone, and some rows leave it out.

j_call	clone_size	d_call	v_call	cdr3_aa	cdr3_nt
TRBJ1-4	.	.	TRBV19	CASSPRSGWEKLFF	TGTGCCAGTAGTCCGAGGAGTGGGTGGGAAAAACTGTTTTTT
TRBJ2-7	.	TRBD1	TRBV9	CASSVGPGTGAYEQYF	TGTGCCAGCAGCGTAGGTCCAGGGACAGGGGCCTACGAGCAGTACTTC
TRBJ2-3	many	TRBD1	TRBV4-1	CASSRATGGVDTQYF	TGCGCCAGCAGCCGTGCGACAGGGGGCGTAGATACGCAGTATTTT
TRBJ2-5	.	TRBD1	TRBV7-2	CASSSGQAKWAQYF	TGTGCCAGCAGCTCTGGACAGGCCAAGTGGGCCCAGTACTTC
TRBJ1-6	.	.	TRBV30	CAWTRGGINSPLHF	TGTGCCTGGACCCGTGGAGGGATCAATTCACCCCTCCACTTT
TRBJ1-5	.	.	TRBV7-6	CASSYSSNQPQHF	TGTGCCAGCAGTTACAGCAGCAATCAGCCCCAGCATTTT
TRBJ2-7	few	.	TRBV27	CASSLGPSYEQYF	TGTGCCAGCAGTTTAGGCCCATCCTACGAGCAGTACTTC
TRBJ1-4	.	TRBD1	TRBV7-9	CASSSTGGFEKLFF	TGTGCCAGCAGTTCGACAGGGGGCTTTGAAAAACTGTTTTTT
TRBJ2-3	.	.	TRBV6-6	CASSYKTDTQYF	TGTGCCAGCAGTTATAAGACAGATACGCAGTATTTT
TRBJ2-7	many	.	TRBV6-5	CASKDGAGEQYF	TGTGCCAGCAAGGACGGAGCCGGCGAGCAGTACTTC
TRBJ1-1	.	.	TRBV28	CAVPPSLNTEAFF	TGTGCCGTCCCCCCTAGTCTCAACACTGAAGCTTTCTTT
TRBJ2-7	.	TRBD1	TRBV4-1	CASSRGQGADEQYF	TGCGCCAGCAGCCGAGGACAGGGGGCCGACGAGCAGTACTTC
TRBJ2-3	.	.	TRBV29-1	CSVLPPADLALSTDTQYF	TGCAGCGTGCTTCCCCCAGCGGACCTCGCCCTGAGCACAGATACGCAGTATTTT
TRBJ2-3	.	.	TRBV7-9	CASSLSQDTQYF	TGTGCCAGCAGCCTTTCTCAAGATACGCAGTATTTT
TRBJ2-2	.	.	TRBV6-1	CASSESAQSTGELFF	TGTGCCAGCAGTGAATCTGCACAAAGTACCGGGGAGCTGTTTTTT
TRBJ1-4	.	.	TRBV19	CASSPSSTNEKLFF	TGTGCCAGTAGCCCTAGTTCAACTAATGAAAAACTGTTTTTT
TRBJ1-1	many	.	TRBV20-1	CSAPRTEAFF	TGCAGTGCCCCCAGGACTGAAGCTTTCTTT
TRBJ1-2	.	.	TRBV27	CASRGTGRNYGYTF	TGTGCCAGCAGGGGGACGGGACGGAACTATGGCTACACCTTC
TRBJ1-4	.	.	TRBV29-1	CSVGLTLGEKLFF	TGCAGCGTTGGGTTAACACTCGGGGAAAAACTGTTTTTT
TRBJ1-2	few	TRBD1	TRBV19	CASSEDRGLANYGYTF	TGTGCCAGTAGTGAGGACAGGGGCCTCGCTAACTATGGCTACACCTTC
TRBJ2-7	.	.	TRBV6-5	CASSSRRAFPNEQYF	TGTGCCAGCAGTTCGAGGAGGGCTTTCCCTAACGAGCAGTACTTC
TRBJ1-2	.	.	TRBV7-2	CASSLSGGTVTNNYGYTF	TGTGCCAGCAGCTTATCCGGAGGGACGGTGACTAATAACTATGGCTACACCTTC
TRBJ2-1	.	.	TRBV11-2	CASSLDMRDEQFF	TGTGCCAGCAGCTTAGATATGAGGGATGAGCAGTTCTTC
TRBJ1-5	.	.	TRBV7-9	CASSLGGSGQLNQPQHF	TGTGCCAGCAGCCTTGGGGGGAGCGGACAGTTGAATCAGCCCCAGCATTTT
TRBJ2-3	.	TRBD2	TRBV6-4	CASSDSGGGTDTQYF	TGTGCCAGCAGTGACTCGGGGGGGGGCACAGATACGCAGTATTTT
TRBJ2-7	.	.	TRBV7-2	CASSSDRSYEQYF	TGTGCCAGCAGTTCCGACAGGTCCTACGAGCAGTACTTC
TRBJ1-1	.	.	TRBV28	CASSLPGTLGTEAFF	TGTGCCAGCAGCCTCCCCGGGACATTGGGCACTGAAGCTTTCTTT
TRBJ2-1	.	TRBD1	TRBV10-3	CAISEAGGNYNEQFF	TGTGCCATCAGTGAGGCAGGGGGCAACTACAATGAGCAGTTCTTC
TRBJ1-2	.	.	TRBV6-1	CASSPGRSAYGYTF	TGTGCCAGCAGCCCCGGCAGGTCGGCCTATGGCTACACCTTC
TRBJ2-1	few	.	TRBV4-3	CASSRGPDNEQFF	TGCGCCAGCAGCCGGGGACCCGACAATGAGCAGTTCTTC
TRBJ2-7	.	.	TRBV5-6	CASSLRGGLYEQYF	TGTGCCAGCAGCTTGCGGGGTGGGTTATACGAGCAGTACTTC
TRBJ2-1	.	.	TRBV20-1	CSARQYNEQFF	TGCAGTGCTCGGCAGTACAATGAGCAGTTCTTC
TRBJ2-3	.	.	TRBV11-3	CASSLGSFDTQYF	TGTGCCAGCAGCTTAGGGTCTTTTGATACGCAGTATTTT
TRBJ2-3	many	.	TRBV5-8	CASSLDGGGTDTQYF	TGTGCCAGCAGCCTGGACGGGGGTGGGACAGATACGCAGTATTTT
TRBJ1-1	many	TRBD1	TRBV5-4	CASSLGQGAGMNTEAFF	TGTGCCAGCAGCTTGGGTCAGGGGGCGGGCATGAACACTGAAGCTTTCTTT
TRBJ2-2	few	.	TRBV19	CASSVQGGGTGELFF	TGTGCCAGTAGTGTACAGGGGGGAGGGACCGGGGAGCTGTTTTTT
TRBJ2-7	few	.	TRBV18	CASSPRAGQEQYF	TGTGCCAGCTCACCAAGGGCAGGGCAGGAGCAGTACTTC
TRBJ2-7	.	TRBD2	TRBV5-6	CASSLSRSGGYEQYF	TGTGCCAGCAGCTTGTCTCGTAGCGGGGGCTACGAGCAGTACTTC
TRBJ2-7	few	TRBD2	TRBV19	CASSPAGRGSYEQYF	TGTGCCAGTAGTCCAGCGGGGCGGGGGTCCTACGAGCAGTACTTC
TRBJ1-2	.	TRBD1	TRBV28	CASSFGTGGHYGYTF	TGTGCCAGCAGCTTCGGGACAGGGGGGCACTATGGCTACACCTTC
TRBJ2-5	.	.	TRBV11-2	CASSQGLGVGETQYF	TGCGCCAGCAGCCAAGGATTGGGCGTGGGCGAGACCCAGTACTTC
TRBJ1-5	.	.	TRBV4-3	CASSPGGPFYSNQPQHF	TGCGCCAGCTCCCCGGGGGGCCCCTTCTATAGCAATCAGCCCCAGCATTTT
TRBJ1-1	.	.	TRBV11-2	CASSFPRQNTEAFF	TGTGCCAGCAGCTTCCCCAGACAGAACACTGAAGCTTTCTTT
TRBJ2-5	.	TRBD1	TRBV19	CASNPGGWETQYF	TGTGCCAGCAATCCAGGGGGCTGGGAGACCCAGTACTTC